Shown below are 5 T cell receptor beta chains from a single sample sequenced in a study of CD8 T cells in Susac syndrome. Random hexamers primed reverse transcription of about 0.5 to 1 ug RNA. TCRdb ran MiXCR on the immunoSEQ multiplex PCR reads and lists one entry per CDR3 protein. The sample includes approximately 190,000 distinct CDR3 sequences, around 93% of them seen just once. Sequenced input: CD4+ T cells from PBMCs. Receptors originate from a human donor in good health.

The sample holds a few counts of this clonotype. This rearrangement joins TRBV12-3 or TRBV12-4 to TRBJ2-1; 9 nucleotides line up with TRBD2. The CDR3 is 16 residues long. J lost 0 bases, V lost 5 bases, and 5 bases had no gene match. CDR3 loop: CASSPLAGSSYNEQFF. Here the CDR3 DNA reads TGTGCCAGCAGTCCGCTAGCGGGGAGCTCCTACAATGAGCAGTTCTTC.

The CDR3 region is CASSEEGGQETQYF. In nucleotides, the CDR3 is TGTGCCAGCAGTGAGGAGGGAGGGCAAGAGACCCAGTACTTC. The chain has TRBV2 and TRBJ2-5; 7 nucleotides align to TRBD2. V lost 3 bases to trimming and J lost 2 bases; unmatched junction nucleotides: 3. CDR1 and CDR2 from the germline V gene are SNHLY and FYNNEI. This CDR3 region has 14 residues.

The chain couples TRBV9 to TRBJ1-1; no reliable D call. The CDR3 has 13 residues. Per the germline V gene, CDR1 is SGDLS and CDR2 is YYNGEE. V lost 4 bases and J 4 bases, leaving 11 bases between the germline ends. The CDR3: CASSFARGTEAFF. DNA of the CDR3: TGTGCCAGCAGCTTTGCACGGGGCACTGAAGCTTTCTTT.

The sample holds one count of this clonotype. The chain employs TRBV5-1 and TRBJ1-1, with a tentative D call TRBD1 (6 bases). The CDR3 runs 15 residues. V lost 2 bases, J lost 4 bases, and 15 bases lay in between. The germline gives CDR1 SGHRS, CDR2 YFSETQ. The CDR3 coding sequence is TGCGCCAGCAGCTTATCTAGGGGGTACGGCACTGAAGCTTTCTTT. Amino acid sequence: CASSLSRGYGTEAFF.

This clonotype has a single count. The chain is built from TRBV6-5 and TRBJ1-2, with 11 nucleotides matching TRBD1. CDR1 and CDR2 from the germline V gene are MNHEY and SVGAGI. The CDR3 sequence is 13 residues long. Unmatched junction bases numbered 3, after V lost 6 bases and J lost 6 bases. CDR3 sequence reads: CASRMGQGDGYTF. For the CDR3, the DNA is TGTGCCAGCAGAATGGGACAGGGGGATGGCTACACCTTC.